A selection of T cell receptor beta chains follows, all from one sample in a study of T cell changes during pregnancy in multiple sclerosis. The table came from immunoSEQ multiplex PCR; TCRdb's copy has only in-frame clones and leaves some out. The table lists more than 80,000 clones, about 90% of them singletons. This sample comprised peripheral blood, obtained before pregnancy. Source of these receptors: a female donor with multiple sclerosis, enrolled in a pregnancy study. CDR3s include the opening cysteine and the closing phenylalanine or tryptophan. The D gene is left open where the match is weak. Clone sizes are given selectively: once, few, many, or a class where the clone is expanded.

D gene | J gene | V gene | clone size | CDR3 protein | CDR3 DNA
NA | TRBJ2-5 | TRBV9 | NA | CASSLAPQETQYF | TGTGCCAGCAGCCTTGCGCCCCAAGAGACCCAGTACTTC
TRBD2 | TRBJ2-1 | TRBV29-1 | NA | CSVGLAGGSEQFF | TGCAGCGTCGGACTAGCGGGAGGGAGTGAGCAGTTCTTC
TRBD2 | TRBJ2-6 | TRBV19 | NA | CASTWGGSGANVLTF | TGTGCCAGTACCTGGGGGGGCTCTGGGGCCAACGTCCTGACTTTC
TRBD2 | TRBJ2-5 | TRBV27 | NA | CASSRSGGLEETQYF | TGTGCCAGCAGCCGGAGCGGGGGGCTAGAGGAGACCCAGTACTTC
TRBD2 | TRBJ2-2 | TRBV18 | NA | CASSPTRSILAGALTGELFF | TGTGCCAGCTCACCGACCCGCTCTATACTAGCGGGAGCGCTCACCGGGGAGCTGTTTTTT
NA | TRBJ1-1 | TRBV29-1 | NA | CSVVRDSGFTEAFF | TGCAGCGTTGTGCGGGATTCCGGGTTCACTGAAGCTTTCTTT
TRBD2 | TRBJ2-4 | TRBV7-6 | NA | CASIPAGTSGGSKNIQYF | TGTGCCAGCATTCCGGCGGGAACAAGCGGGGGTTCCAAAAACATTCAGTACTTC
TRBD1 | TRBJ2-5 | TRBV6-5 | NA | CASSPDRVGETQYF | TGTGCCAGCAGTCCAGACAGGGTGGGGGAGACCCAGTACTTC
TRBD1 | TRBJ1-5 | TRBV18 | NA | CASSKEGTDNQPQHF | TGTGCCAGCTCAAAAGAAGGGACAGATAATCAGCCCCAGCATTTT
TRBD2 | TRBJ2-3 | TRBV11-3 | once | CASSETLAGEADTQYF | TGTGCCAGCAGCGAGACGTTAGCGGGAGAGGCAGATACGCAGTATTTT
TRBD1 | TRBJ2-3 | TRBV6-4 | NA | CASSEETGGSSDTQYF | TGTGCCAGCAGTGAAGAGACAGGGGGCAGCTCAGATACGCAGTATTTT
NA | TRBJ2-5 | TRBV4-1 | NA | CASSQEQVGETQYF | TGCGCCAGCAGCCAAGAACAGGTCGGAGAGACCCAGTACTTC
TRBD1 | TRBJ2-6 | TRBV27 | NA | CASRPLLDRGPGANVLTF | TGTGCCAGCAGGCCTCTCCTGGACAGGGGGCCTGGGGCCAACGTCCTGACTTTC